Below are 24 T cell receptor beta chains sequenced from a single sample in a study of blood T cell repertoires in COVID-19. TCRdb's table, derived via immunoSEQ multiplex PCR, lists solely in-frame clones and lacks some. The sample has roughly 300,000 clones, around 87% seen once. The sequenced sample was peripheral blood. Source of these receptors: a woman between 50 and 59 years old who had recovered from COVID-19.

The V call is TRBV3-1 (or the pseudogene TRBV3-2), the J call TRBJ2-1; D possibly corresponds to TRBD2 (6 bases). This CDR3 spans 14 amino acids. Trimming stripped 0 bases from V and 8 bases from J, with 11 bases between. Looked up from germline, CDR1 is LGHDT and CDR2 is YNNKEL (reference sequence). The CDR3 nucleotides are TGTGCCAGCAGCCAAGATTGGAGGGGCCATGAGCAGTTCTTC. Amino acids: CASSQDWRGHEQFF.

V usage is TRBV7-8 and J usage is TRBJ1-1; D might be TRBD1 (5 bases). The CDR3 spans 14 residues. The germline CDR1 and CDR2 sequences are SGHVS and FQNEAQ. V dropped 4 bases and J dropped 0 bases, with 9 bases sitting between them. The chain's CDR3 is CASSWTSMNTEAFF. In DNA form, the CDR3 reads TGTGCCAGCAGCTGGACATCGATGAACACTGAAGCTTTCTTT. Using reference TRBV7-8 and TRBJ1-1 for the parts outside the CDR3, the full variable domain is GAGVSQSPRYKVAKRGQDVALRCDPISGHVSLFWYQQALGQGPEFLTYFQNEAQLDKSGLPSDRFFAERPEGSVSTLKIQRTQQEDSAVYLCASSWTSMNTEAFFGQGTRLTVV.

The chain joins TRBV19 to TRBJ1-4; 7 bases fit TRBD1. The CDR3 has 16 amino acids. The germline gives CDR1 LNHDA, CDR2 SQIVND (reference sequence). Germline trimming cut 5 bases from V and 8 bases from J; bases unmatched to any gene: 14. The CDR3 nucleotides are TGTGCCAGTAGTCCCGGAGGAGGGGGCGGCGGAGAAAAACTGTTTTTT. Translated: CASSPGGGGGGEKLFF.

The chain couples TRBV28 to TRBJ2-1; the D is unclear. V was cut by 3 bases and J by 0 bases, with 6 bases left in between. CDR1 and CDR2 (germline): MDHEN, SYDVKM. The CDR3 contains 14 residues. CDR3 in DNA: TGTGCCAGCAGTTTGGAGAGCTCCTACAATGAGCAGTTCTTC. It encodes CASSLESSYNEQFF. The whole variable domain, filled in from reference TRBV28 and TRBJ2-1, reads DVKVTQSSRYLVKRTGEKVFLECVQDMDHENMFWYRQDPGLGLRLIYFSYDVKMKEKGDIPEGYSVSREKKERFSLILESASTNQTSMYLCASSLESSYNEQFFGPGTRLTVL.

The rearrangement links TRBV7-9 to TRBJ2-3, with TRBD2 as a possible D gene (5 bases). The CDR3 is 14 residues long. Per germline, CDR1 SEHNR and CDR2 FQNEAQ (reference sequence). The V end was cut by 10 bases, the J end by 0 bases, with 14 bases between. CDR3 loop: CATQTGISTDTQYF. Written as DNA, the CDR3 is TGTGCCACACAAACCGGGATCAGCACAGATACGCAGTATTTT.

The genes are TRBV28 and TRBJ1-4, with 9 bases fitting TRBD1. The CDR3 contains 14 residues. Germline loops: CDR1 MDHEN, CDR2 SYDVKM. Trimming cost V 4 bases and J 8 bases; bases outside gene matches: 5. In DNA form, the CDR3 reads TGTGCCAGCAGTTACCGACAGGGGGGGGAAAAACTGTTTTTT. Its translation: CASSYRQGGEKLFF.

V and J are TRBV5-4 and TRBJ1-6; D unclear. The CDR3 extends over 14 amino acids. Germline lookup yields CDR1 SGHNT and CDR2 YYREEE (reference sequence). Trimming shortened V by 0 bases and J by 8 bases, and 9 bases separated the two germline ends. The CDR3 loop reads CASSLASRYSPLHF. The CDR3 coding sequence is TGTGCCAGCAGCTTGGCCTCCCGGTATTCACCCCTCCACTTT.

The chain is built from TRBV19 and TRBJ1-6; D not certain. The CDR3 contains 15 residues. Germline-derived CDR1 and CDR2 are LNHDA and SQIVND (reference sequence). Trimming removed 5 bases from V and 8 bases from J, with 16 bases in between. Here the CDR3 reads CASSSQYTADSPLHF. The CDR3 nucleotides read TGTGCCAGTAGTTCACAGTATACTGCCGATTCACCCCTCCACTTT.

A word on this clone: At one end the junction does not follow the germline gene, possibly because of a read error. The rearrangement links TRBV7-2 to TRBJ2-4; 9 nucleotides match TRBD2. Germline assignment: CDR1 SGHTA and CDR2 FQGNSA. CDR3 length: 13 residues. This CDR3 is CASSLGLAASQVF. The CDR3 nucleotides read TGTGCCAGCAGCTTAGGACTAGCGGCTTCTCAAGTCTTC.

The chain employs TRBV15 and TRBJ2-7; D unresolved. The CDR3 has 16 amino acids. Looked up from germline, CDR1 is LNHNV and CDR2 is YYDKDF (reference sequence). Trimming took 1 base from V and 1 from J, leaving 14 bases between them. The CDR3 DNA reads as TGTGCCACCAGCAGAGCCGGTCTACTCCTATCCTACGAGCAGTACTTC. Encoded protein: CATSRAGLLLSYEQYF.

The rearrangement uses TRBV4-2 and TRBJ2-1; 8 bases line up with TRBD2. This CDR3 contains 16 residues. The junction had 5 bases not matched to a gene; V was cut back by 1 base and J by 3 bases. Germline V lookup: CDR1 LGHNA, CDR2 YNFKEQ. In nucleotides, the CDR3 is TGTGCCAGCAGCCAAGCCGCTACTAGCGGCTACAATGAGCAGTTCTTC. It yields the protein CASSQAATSGYNEQFF.

The V and J genes are TRBV9 and TRBJ2-5, with 9 bases aligning to TRBD2. Per the germline V gene, CDR1 is SGDLS and CDR2 is YYNGEE. J gave up 2 bases and V 4 bases, and 6 bases lay outside the gene matches. The CDR3 has 15 amino acids. CDR3 loop: CASSTGGRGQETQYF. CDR3 nucleotides: TGTGCCAGCAGCACGGGCGGGAGGGGGCAAGAGACCCAGTACTTC.

The rearrangement uses TRBV7-2 and TRBJ2-1; no reliable D call. This CDR3 is 15 amino acids long. Germline assignment: CDR1 SGHTA and CDR2 FQGNSA. V lost 4 bases and J 2 bases, leaving 12 bases between the germline ends. CDR3 amino acids: CASSSRRLAYNEQFF. CDR3 coding DNA: TGTGCCAGCAGCTCCCGACGTCTAGCCTACAATGAGCAGTTCTTC.

The genes are TRBV6-7 and TRBJ2-5, with TRBD1 as a possible D gene (5 bases). TRBV6-7 is designated an ORF whose function remains uncertain. This CDR3 spans 13 amino acids. The germline V and J ends were trimmed by 2 bases and 5 bases, with 9 bases remaining between them. CDR3 loop: CASSYGRGETQYF. The CDR3 nucleotides are TGTGCCAGCAGTTACGGTAGGGGTGAGACCCAGTACTTC.

CDR3 sequence reads: CATSRGTGNQPQHF. DNA of the CDR3: TGTGCCACCAGCAGGGGGACAGGCAATCAGCCCCAGCATTTT. The chain has TRBV15 and TRBJ1-5, with TRBD1 matching over 7 bases. This CDR3 region has 14 residues. Unmatched junction bases numbered 1, after V lost 3 bases and J lost 2 bases. Germline CDR1 and CDR2: LNHNV and YYDKDF (reference sequence). The entire variable domain, with the rest obtained from reference TRBV15 and TRBJ1-5, is as follows: DAMVIQNPRYQVTQFGKPVTLSCSQTLNHNVMYWYQQKSSQAPKLLFHYYDKDFNNEADTPDNFQSRRPNTSFCFLDIRSPGLGDTAMYLCATSRGTGNQPQHFGDGTRLSIL.

The chain carries TRBV2 and TRBJ1-3; TRBD1 might be the D (5 bases). CDR1 and CDR2 (germline): SNHLY, FYNNEI. Trimming took 4 bases from V and 10 from J, leaving 11 bases between them. The CDR3 length is 12 residues. CDR3 bases: TGTGCCAGCAGTGGGCTCCCAGGGACCATATATTTT. It encodes CASSGLPGTIYF.

The chain has TRBV5-6 and TRBJ1-2; tentatively, D is TRBD1 (5 bases). V was cut by 3 bases and J by 7 bases, with 16 bases left in between. This CDR3 comprises 14 residues. CDR1 is SGHDT and CDR2 is YYEEEE in the germline V gene. This chain's CDR3 is CASSSGTPGRGYTF. The CDR3 bases are TGTGCCAGCAGCTCCGGGACTCCTGGGCGTGGCTACACCTTC.

The CDR3 sequence: CASSPTSGRADTQYF. In nucleotides, the CDR3 is TGTGCCAGCAGCCCAACTAGCGGGAGGGCTGATACGCAGTATTTT. This chain uses TRBV7-2 with TRBJ2-3, with TRBD2 matching over 13 bases. The CDR3 totals 15 residues. J gave up 6 bases and V 5 bases, and 5 bases lay outside the gene matches. Germline V gene data show CDR1 as SGHTA and CDR2 as FQGNSA. Using reference TRBV7-2 and TRBJ2-3 for the parts outside the CDR3, the full variable domain is GAGVSQSPSNKVTEKGKDVELRCDPISGHTALYWYRQSLGQGLEFLIYFQGNSAPDKSGLPSDRFSAERTGGSVSTLTIQRTQQEDSAVYLCASSPTSGRADTQYFGPGTRLTVL.

This chain connects TRBV19 to TRBJ2-3; D possibly corresponds to TRBD2 (6 bases). This CDR3 is built from 14 residues. The germline V gene encodes CDR1 LNHDA and CDR2 SQIVND (reference sequence). V was clipped by 5 bases and J by 1 base, with 10 bases between them. The CDR3 sequence is CASSLASGTDTQYF. The DNA of the CDR3 is TGTGCCAGTAGTTTAGCTAGCGGCACAGATACGCAGTATTTT.

This clone appeared a single time. The gene calls are TRBV2 and TRBJ1-6, with D maybe TRBD1 (5 bases). The germline CDR1 and CDR2 sequences are SNHLY and FYNNEI. Trimming stripped 5 bases from V and 1 base from J, with 9 bases between. The CDR3 totals 15 residues. Here the CDR3 reads CASSPDRSYNSPLHF. CDR3 DNA: TGTGCCAGCAGTCCAGACAGATCCTATAATTCACCCCTCCACTTT.

The chain couples TRBV30 to TRBJ2-7; D might be TRBD2 (5 bases). Germline CDR1 and CDR2: GTSNPN and SVGIG (reference sequence). V dropped 0 bases and J dropped 0 bases, with 12 bases sitting between them. The CDR3 is made up of 15 amino acids. CDR3 loop: CAWSVPGGFSYEQYF. CDR3 coding DNA: TGTGCCTGGAGTGTACCTGGCGGGTTCTCCTACGAGCAGTACTTC.

The chain recombines TRBV30 with TRBJ1-5; D is ambiguous. The CDR3 totals 14 residues. Trimming stripped 4 bases from V and 0 bases from J, with 10 bases between. Germline V CDR1 and CDR2: GTSNPN, SVGIG (reference sequence). The CDR3 DNA sequence: TGTGCCTGGAAAGCAGGACTTAGCAATCAGCCCCAGCATTTT. Its protein product is CAWKAGLSNQPQHF.

The chain employs TRBV9 and TRBJ2-3; tentative D call: TRBD2 (6 bases). CDR1 SGDLS and CDR2 YYNGEE come from the germline V gene. This CDR3 region has 18 residues. Deletions cut 0 bases from V and 0 bases from J, with 17 bases between. The CDR3 is CASSVAFGSARSTDTQYF. The CDR3 bases are TGTGCCAGCAGCGTAGCTTTCGGGAGCGCCCGTAGCACAGATACGCAGTATTTT.

V and J are TRBV7-2 and TRBJ2-7; D is uncertain. This CDR3 region has 11 residues. V lost 6 bases and J lost 0, with 3 bases in between. Germline values: CDR1 SGHTA, CDR2 FQGNSA. This CDR3 is CASRASYEQYF. In DNA, the CDR3 is TGTGCCAGCAGGGCCTCCTACGAGCAGTACTTC.